The 14 T cell receptor beta chains listed next were all sequenced from one sample in a study of control samples from healthy donors and cancer patients. The table came from immunoSEQ multiplex PCR; TCRdb's copy has only in-frame clones and leaves some out. The sample lists around 100,000 clones, almost 90% occurring once. Sequences were obtained from blood. The receptors here all came from a man aged 30 to 45 in good health.

This sequence joins TRBV9 and TRBJ2-1; D is unresolved. This CDR3 region has 14 residues. Germline CDR1 is SGDLS and CDR2 is YYNGEE. The V gene lost 3 bases and the J gene lost 5 bases, with 12 bases spanning the gap. CDR3 residues: CASSGRARDNEQFF. CDR3 nucleotide sequence: TGTGCCAGCAGCGGTAGGGCTAGGGACAATGAGCAGTTCTTC.

This chain joins TRBV11-3 and TRBJ2-7; 14 bases line up with TRBD2. Trimming removed 5 bases from V and 3 bases from J; junction bases left unmatched: 9. The CDR3 has 17 residues. The germline gives CDR1 SGHNT, CDR2 YENEEA. The CDR3 reads CASSNGLAGGSNYEQYF. The CDR3 DNA reads TGTGCCAGCAGCAACGGACTAGCGGGAGGTTCCAACTACGAGCAGTACTTC.

The chain couples TRBV7-2 to TRBJ2-1, with 13 bases identical to TRBD2. Germline V gene lookup returns CDR1 SGHTA and CDR2 FQGNSA. Trimming at V came to 5 bases and at J to 6 bases, leaving 7 bases not matched to a gene. The CDR3 is made up of 16 amino acids. As DNA, the CDR3 is TGTGCCAGCAGCCCCCGACTAGCGGGAGGACCCAATGAGCAGTTCTTC. It encodes CASSPRLAGGPNEQFF.

The chain uses TRBV5-1 and TRBJ1-3; D remains unclear. The V gene lost 5 bases and the J gene lost 0 bases, with 12 bases spanning the gap. The CDR3 loop spans 15 amino acids. From germline, CDR1 is SGHRS and CDR2 YFSETQ. The CDR3 region is CASREHTVSGNTIYF. DNA for the CDR3: TGCGCCAGCAGGGAACATACAGTCTCTGGAAACACCATATATTTT.

This sequence joins TRBV5-4 and TRBJ2-2; D may be TRBD1 (5 bases). The CDR3 spans 14 residues. Trimming left V 4 bases short and J 1 base short, with 8 bases between. The V gene's germline CDR1 is SGHNT and CDR2 YYREEE (reference sequence). This CDR3 reads CASSAGQNTGELFF. DNA for the CDR3: TGTGCCAGCAGCGCCGGACAGAACACCGGGGAGCTGTTTTTT. Supplemented by reference TRBV5-4 and TRBJ2-2, the full variable domain reads ETGVTQSPTHLIKTRGQQVTLRCSSQSGHNTVSWYQQALGQGPQFIFQYYREEENGRGNFPPRFSGLQFPNYSSELNVNALELDDSALYLCASSAGQNTGELFFGEGSRLTVL.

This clone is a singleton in its sample. The rearrangement uses TRBV27 and TRBJ1-3, with a possible D match to TRBD1 (5 bases). V was trimmed by 3 bases and J by 3 bases, leaving 9 bases between them. CDR1 is MNHEY, CDR2 SMNVEV, per germline (reference sequence). This CDR3 region has 14 residues. The CDR3 DNA follows: TGTGCCAGCAGTTTTAAGGGGAATGGAAACACCATATATTTT. Translated, it gives CASSFKGNGNTIYF.

V and J are TRBV19 and TRBJ2-1, with a weak D call TRBD2 (5 bases). With 0 bases removed from V and 6 bases from J, the gap between germline ends came to 15 bases. Per germline, CDR1 LNHDA and CDR2 SQIVND (reference sequence). This CDR3 is 16 amino acids long. This CDR3 is CASSIERTLGVNEQFF. The CDR3 coding sequence is TGTGCCAGTAGTATAGAACGGACTCTTGGGGTCAATGAGCAGTTCTTC. Full variable domain (rest looked up from reference TRBV19 and TRBJ2-1): DGGITQSPKYLFRKEGQNVTLSCEQNLNHDAMYWYRQDPGQGLRLIYYSQIVNDFQKGDIAEGYSVSREKKESFPLTVTSAQKNPTAFYLCASSIERTLGVNEQFFGPGTRLTVL.

The genes are TRBV27 and TRBJ1-1; no firm D call. The CDR3 has 14 residues. Per the germline V gene, CDR1 is MNHEY and CDR2 is SMNVEV (reference sequence). V lost 2 bases and J lost 0, with 7 bases in between. The CDR3 nucleotides read TGTGCCAGCAGTTTAGTCGGATTGAACACTGAAGCTTTCTTT. It translates to CASSLVGLNTEAFF.

The chain couples TRBV28 to TRBJ2-7; TRBD1 agrees at 8 bases. The germline V gene encodes CDR1 MDHEN and CDR2 SYDVKM. This CDR3 comprises 14 residues. V lost 4 bases, J lost 3 bases, and 5 bases stayed unmatched. The DNA of the CDR3 is TGTGCCAGCAGTTCAGGGGGCCCCCTCTACGAGCAGTACTTC. Protein sequence: CASSSGGPLYEQYF.

J is TRBJ2-3 and V is TRBV5-4; unclear D gene. Germline CDR1 SGHNT, CDR2 YYREEE (reference sequence). The CDR3 is made up of 13 amino acids. With 4 bases removed from V and 0 bases from J, the gap between germline ends came to 6 bases. The CDR3 reads CASSPYSTDTQYF. The CDR3 DNA reads TGTGCCAGCAGCCCCTATAGCACAGATACGCAGTATTTT.

The chain carries TRBV4-3 and TRBJ1-3; D is uncertain. CDR1 LGHNA and CDR2 YSLEER come from the germline V gene. The CDR3 loop spans 15 amino acids. V was pared by 1 base and J by 0 bases, with 7 bases between. CDR3 amino acids: CASSQGDLSGNTIYF. CDR3 DNA: TGCGCCAGCAGCCAAGGGGATCTCTCTGGAAACACCATATATTTT.

The chain joins TRBV30 to TRBJ1-4; the D gene is possibly TRBD1 (5 bases). The CDR3 is 17 amino acids. Germline-derived CDR1 and CDR2 are GTSNPN and SVGIG (reference sequence). Trimming removed 2 bases at V and 0 bases at J, with 16 bases between. CDR3 sequence (DNA): TGTGCCTGGAGTTTCCAGGGCGAAGTTGCAACTAATGAAAAACTGTTTTTT. Its translation is CAWSFQGEVATNEKLFF.

This clone was seen more than once but under ten times. J is TRBJ2-1 and V is TRBV7-9, with D possibly TRBD1 on 5 matching bases. The CDR3 has 16 residues. With 2 bases removed from V and 5 bases from J, the gap between germline ends came to 16 bases. The germline gives CDR1 SEHNR, CDR2 FQNEAQ (reference sequence). The chain's CDR3 is CASSLMSQGTDNEQFF. The CDR3 DNA reads TGTGCCAGCAGCTTAATGAGTCAGGGTACGGACAATGAGCAGTTCTTC. The full variable domain, with the rest looked up from reference TRBV7-9 and TRBJ2-1, is DTGVSQNPRHKITKRGQNVTFRCDPISEHNRLYWYRQTLGQGPEFLTYFQNEAQLEKSRLLSDRFSAERPKGSFSTLEIQRTEQGDSAMYLCASSLMSQGTDNEQFFGPGTRLTVL.

The chain carries TRBV11-2 and TRBJ2-1; D may match TRBD1 or TRBD2 (5 bases each). Germline CDR1 SGHAT, CDR2 FQNNGV. Trimming pared 10 bases from V and 7 bases from J, leaving 20 bases between. CDR3 size: 14 residues. The CDR3 loop is CAITTGTERNEQFF. DNA of the CDR3: TGTGCCATTACGACCGGGACGGAAAGGAATGAGCAGTTCTTC.